This T cell receptor beta chain was identified during a study of beta chain features in type 1 diabetes. Turning to the study itself: No age, gender or cell yield differences were seen between patients and healthy donors. The study, taken as a whole, reports: Among all four CD4+ subsets, Type 1 diabetes patients had TCRB CDR3s that were moderately but significantly shorter. VDJ junctions from patients with type 1 diabetes contained fewer insertions and more deletions. Patients showed naive, central memory and Treg TCRB repertoires that appeared more similar than those of healthy donors.

Sequencing targeted expressed TCRB transcripts, as all isolated RNA had been reverse transcribed. Generated by immunoSEQ multiplex PCR, the TCRdb table keeps only in-frame clones and is missing some. Of around 140,000 clones in the sample, 9% were seen once. Cells sorted by CD45RO/CCR7/CD25/CD127/CD95/CD27 comprised CD4+ naive, central memory, regulatory and stem cell-like memory cells. This clone appeared a few times. Antigen: not known. Sequencing used central memory CD4+ T cells from blood. This TCR derives from a young man with type 1 diabetes.

This CDR3 is CASSPSAGAGYEQFF. The CDR3 DNA follows: TGTGCCAGTAGCCCCTCAGCGGGGGCAGGGTATGAGCAGTTCTTC. The chain links TRBV19 to TRBJ2-1; 8 bases are shared with TRBD2. This CDR3 spans 15 amino acids. V lost 6 bases to trimming and J lost 8 bases; unmatched junction nucleotides: 12. Germline V gene lookup returns CDR1 LNHDA and CDR2 SQIVND (reference sequence).